This TCR beta chain is from a study of T cell changes during pregnancy in multiple sclerosis. Sequencing was performed with immunoSEQ multiplex PCR; in TCRdb, only in-frame clones are kept and a portion is missing. The data hold tens of thousands of clones, with about 87% observed a single time. As regards this clone: Other nucleotide sequences from this sample produce the same CDR3.

Germline trimming cut 5 bases from V and 1 base from J; bases unmatched to any gene: 4. The CDR3 is made up of 15 amino acids. In germline, CDR1 is MNHNY, CDR2 SVGAGI (reference sequence). The sequencing used CD4+ T cells from peripheral blood mononuclear cells, collected in the second trimester of pregnancy. V is TRBV6-6 and J is TRBJ2-1; 8 bases fit TRBD2. The clonotype was recovered from a female donor with multiple sclerosis, enrolled in a pregnancy study. Here the CDR3 reads CASSPGLGSYNEQFF. The CDR3 DNA is TGTGCCAGCAGTCCGGGACTAGGGTCCTACAATGAGCAGTTCTTC.